One sample yielded the 5 T cell receptor beta chains listed below, sequenced in a study of blood T cell repertoires in COVID-19. Repertoires were generated with immunoSEQ multiplex PCR, while TCRdb's copy carries only in-frame clones and drops some. The sample lists under 250,000 clones, around 92% occurring once. Source material: peripheral blood. The receptor source for this set is a man younger than 40 with acute or convalescent COVID-19.

V and J are TRBV19 and TRBJ2-7, with 7 bases fitting TRBD1. CDR1 LNHDA and CDR2 SQIVND come from the germline V gene (reference sequence). This CDR3 region has 14 residues. Trimming removed 6 bases from V and 4 bases from J; junction bases left unmatched: 9. The CDR3 region is CASSTGVSIYEQYF. CDR3 in DNA: TGTGCCAGTAGCACAGGGGTTTCAATTTACGAGCAGTACTTC.

This chain uses TRBV5-1 with TRBJ2-5; perhaps TRBD1 as D (5 bases). The V gene lost 1 base and the J gene lost 2 bases, with 12 bases spanning the gap. This CDR3 comprises 15 residues. Germline CDR1 reads SGHRS; CDR2 reads YFSETQ. The CDR3 region is CASSLSSRVQETQYF. The CDR3 DNA is TGCGCCAGCAGCTTGTCTTCCAGGGTGCAAGAGACCCAGTACTTC.

The chain joins TRBV6-1 to TRBJ1-1; a weak D match, TRBD1 (5 bases). The V end was cut by 3 bases, the J end by 0 bases, with 11 bases between. Germline V gene sequence: CDR1 MNHNS, CDR2 SASEGT. The CDR3 covers 15 residues. CDR3 loop: CASSDNRRLNTEAFF. CDR3 in DNA: TGTGCCAGCAGTGATAACAGGCGCTTGAACACTGAAGCTTTCTTT.

V and J are TRBV10-3 and TRBJ2-3, with 13 bases lining up with TRBD2. The germline CDR1 and CDR2 sequences are ENHRY and SYGVKD. V was clipped by 2 bases and J by 3 bases; unmatched bases: 8. The CDR3 runs 18 residues. CDR3 nucleotides: TGTGCCATCAGTGAGCGGGGACTAGCGGGACACCTAACAGATACGCAGTATTTT. This sequence encodes CAISERGLAGHLTDTQYF.

The chain employs TRBV19 and TRBJ1-1; D uncertain. CDR1 and CDR2 (germline): LNHDA, SQIVND (reference sequence). V lost 6 bases and J 7 bases, leaving 9 bases between the germline ends. The CDR3 runs to 11 residues. In nucleotides, the CDR3 is TGTGCCAGTAGCCTAACTTTTGAAGCTTTCTTT. This gives the protein CASSLTFEAFF.